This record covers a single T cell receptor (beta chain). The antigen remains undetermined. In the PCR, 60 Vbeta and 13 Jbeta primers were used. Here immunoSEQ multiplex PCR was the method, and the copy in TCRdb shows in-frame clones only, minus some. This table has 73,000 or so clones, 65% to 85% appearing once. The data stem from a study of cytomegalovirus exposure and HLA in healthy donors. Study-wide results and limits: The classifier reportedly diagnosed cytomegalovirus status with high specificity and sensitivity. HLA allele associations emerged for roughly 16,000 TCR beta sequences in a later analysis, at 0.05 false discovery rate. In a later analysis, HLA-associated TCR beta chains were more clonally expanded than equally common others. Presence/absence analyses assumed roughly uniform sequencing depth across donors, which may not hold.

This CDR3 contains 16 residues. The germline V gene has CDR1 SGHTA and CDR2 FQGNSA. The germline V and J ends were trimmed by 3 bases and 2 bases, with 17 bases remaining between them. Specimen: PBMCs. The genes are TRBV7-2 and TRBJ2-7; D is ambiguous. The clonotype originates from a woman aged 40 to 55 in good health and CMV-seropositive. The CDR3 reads CASSFYYSVLAYEQYF. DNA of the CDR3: TGTGCCAGCAGCTTTTATTACTCCGTTTTGGCCTACGAGCAGTACTTC.